These T cell receptor beta chains were read from a single sample in a study of PD-1 blockade in classical Hodgkin lymphoma. The protocol was immunoSEQ multiplex PCR, while the TCRdb copy is restricted to in-frame clones and leaves out a portion. Seen here are about 35,000 clones, 76% observed once, and the top ten hold less than 20%. The source was peripheral blood mononuclear cells (PBMCs), collected before the second cycle of nivolumab. Every receptor here comes from a human donor with classical Hodgkin lymphoma. Both conserved end residues are part of each CDR3. D genes are given only for firm matches. Size values are once, few and many counts, or a class for expanded clones, and some rows have none.

>TRBJ1-6|-|-|TRBV7-2
CASSLERTGNNSPLHF
TGTGCCAGCAGCTTGGAACGGACGGGGAATAATTCACCCCTCCACTTT
>TRBJ2-7|TRBD1|-|TRBV5-1
CASSLVDREAYEQYF
TGCGCCAGCAGCTTGGTGGACAGGGAGGCCTACGAGCAGTACTTC
>TRBJ2-5|TRBD1|-|TRBV19
CASSLGNYRGVAETQYF
TGTGCCAGTAGTCTCGGAAACTACAGGGGGGTAGCTGAGACCCAGTACTTC
>TRBJ1-1|-|-|TRBV10-2
CASHNPNRDTEAFF
TGCGCCAGCCACAACCCCAACAGGGACACTGAAGCTTTCTTT
>TRBJ2-7|-|-|TRBV4-1
CASSQDRVPGREQYF
TGCGCCAGCAGCCAAGATCGGGTCCCAGGACGGGAGCAGTACTTC
>TRBJ2-3|-|-|TRBV4-2
CASSREGDTQYF
TGTGCCAGCAGCCGAGAGGGAGATACGCAGTATTTT
>TRBJ2-2|TRBD2|-|TRBV5-1
CASSERGGRSTGELFF
TGCGCCAGCAGCGAACGCGGGGGGCGGTCCACCGGGGAGCTGTTTTTT
>TRBJ1-2|TRBD1|-|TRBV15
CATSRGPGTGLSYGYTF
TGTGCCACCAGCAGAGGGCCCGGGACAGGACTATCCTATGGCTACACCTTC
>TRBJ2-5|-|-|TRBV7-9
CASSLAGETQYF
TGTGCCAGCAGCTTAGCTGGGGAGACCCAGTACTTC
>TRBJ2-2|-|-|TRBV19
CASKDGVGQANTGELFF
TGTGCCAGTAAGGACGGTGTGGGCCAGGCGAACACCGGGGAGCTGTTTTTT
>TRBJ2-1|TRBD2|-|TRBV6-5
CASSSGTSGGPEFF
TGTGCCAGCAGCTCCGGGACTAGCGGGGGACCAGAGTTCTTC
>TRBJ1-2|-|-|TRBV29-1
CSVGQGGGYTF
TGCAGCGTTGGGCAGGGAGGCGGCTACACCTTC
>TRBJ2-5|TRBD2|-|TRBV5-4
CASSLPGLAGNQETQYF
TGTGCCAGCAGCTTGCCGGGACTAGCGGGGAACCAAGAGACCCAGTACTTC
>TRBJ1-2|-|once|TRBV5-4
CASSGRTGYSGGYTF
TGTGCCAGCAGCGGACGCACAGGGTATTCGGGTGGCTACACCTTC
>TRBJ1-2|TRBD1|-|TRBV5-1
CASSDENRGPYGYTF
TGCGCCAGCAGCGACGAAAACAGGGGGCCTTACGGCTACACCTTC
>TRBJ2-2|-|few|TRBV18
CASSPDRRNTGELFF
TGTGCCAGCTCACCCGACAGGAGGAACACCGGGGAGCTGTTTTTT
>TRBJ2-5|-|-|TRBV4-3
CASSQGNRKETQYF
TGCGCCAGCAGCCAAGGTAACAGGAAGGAGACCCAGTACTTC
>TRBJ2-7|-|once|TRBV5-4
CASSLGPDMSSYEQYF
TGTGCCAGCAGCTTGGGACCGGACATGAGCTCCTACGAGCAGTACTTC
>TRBJ2-1|TRBD2|-|TRBV6-5
CASSYWRGGSSNEQFF
TGTGCCAGCAGTTACTGGCGGGGGGGTTCCTCCAATGAGCAGTTCTTC
>TRBJ2-3|-|-|TRBV2
CASSEYFRTDTQYF
TGTGCCAGCAGTGAATATTTTCGAACAGATACGCAGTATTTT
>TRBJ2-1|-|once|TRBV5-4
CASSLGGTSSYNEQFF
TGTGCCAGCAGCTTGGGTGGGACCAGCTCCTACAATGAGCAGTTCTTC
>TRBJ2-5|TRBD1|-|TRBV5-4
CASSPAGGRTQYF
TGTGCCAGCAGCCCAGCAGGGGGCCGGACCCAGTACTTC
>TRBJ2-2|TRBD1|-|TRBV11-2
CASSLTGGATTGELFF
TGTGCCAGCAGCCTAACAGGGGGCGCGACCACCGGGGAGCTGTTTTTT
>TRBJ2-7|TRBD1|-|TRBV6-6
CASTARQGIYEQYF
TGTGCCAGCACCGCAAGACAGGGGATCTACGAGCAGTACTTC
>TRBJ2-2|TRBD2|-|TRBV7-6
CASSLKTSGGPAGTGELFF
TGTGCCAGCAGCTTAAAGACTAGCGGGGGGCCCGCGGGCACCGGGGAGCTGTTTTTT
>TRBJ1-2|-|few|TRBV5-1
CASSLTGQSGANYGYTF
TGCGCCAGCAGCCTGACCGGACAGTCGGGGGCTAACTATGGCTACACCTTC
>TRBJ2-2|TRBD1|-|TRBV27
CASGRDRVTGELFF
TGTGCCAGCGGCCGGGACAGGGTCACCGGGGAGCTGTTTTTT
>TRBJ1-1|TRBD1|few|TRBV9
CASSVAPGQGTFF
TGTGCCAGCAGCGTCGCCCCGGGACAGGGTACTTTCTTT
>TRBJ2-3|TRBD2|-|TRBV5-4
CASKAGESTDTQYF
TGTGCCAGCAAAGCGGGGGAGAGCACAGATACGCAGTATTTT
>TRBJ1-1|TRBD1|once|TRBV7-8
CASSFPGQGRRHTEAFF
TGTGCCAGCAGCTTCCCCGGACAGGGAAGAAGGCACACTGAAGCTTTCTTT
>TRBJ1-5|-|-|TRBV4-1
CASSRRLSNQPQHF
TGCGCCAGCAGTCGTAGACTTAGCAATCAGCCCCAGCATTTT
>TRBJ2-1|-|-|TRBV6-5
CASSKAPDGYNEQFF
TGTGCCAGCAGCAAGGCCCCGGACGGTTACAATGAGCAGTTCTTC
>TRBJ2-3|-|-|TRBV18
CASSRDSPDTQYF
TGTGCCAGCTCACGGGACTCCCCGGATACGCAGTATTTT
>TRBJ2-2|-|-|TRBV7-3
CASSRSNTGELFF
TGTGCCAGCAGTCGATCCAACACCGGGGAGCTGTTTTTT
>TRBJ2-5|TRBD2|-|TRBV9
CASSETSGGRFQETQYF
TGTGCCAGCAGCGAGACTAGCGGGGGGCGATTCCAAGAGACCCAGTACTTC
>TRBJ2-7|-|-|TRBV6-5
CASSYGRSMGSYEQYF
TGTGCCAGCAGTTACGGCCGCTCAATGGGCTCCTACGAGCAGTACTTC
>TRBJ2-5|-|-|TRBV5-6
CASSFGVRGVGTQYF
TGTGCCAGCAGCTTCGGGGTTAGGGGGGTGGGGACCCAGTACTTC